The 17 T cell receptor beta chains given below trace back to one sample, sequenced in a study of T cells in Graves' hyperthyroidism and ophthalmopathy. Regions amplified from RNA transcripts were the TCR beta CDR3 regions. The HTBI primer set was used in a first-round RT-PCR of the TCR CDR3. MiXCR, run by TCRdb on the multiplex PCR reads, gives a single entry per CDR3 protein. The sample has approximately 410,000 distinct CDR3 sequences, roughly 15% seen once. The sample was blood. The receptors come from a woman younger than 30 with Graves' hyperthyroidism.

The chain links TRBV2 to TRBJ2-1; TRBD2 matches 7 bases. The CDR3 runs to 14 residues. The ends lost 8 bases at V and 0 bases at J; junction bases unmatched: 4. The germline gives CDR1 SNHLY, CDR2 FYNNEI. CDR3 protein: CASGDYPSYNEQFF. The CDR3 region has the DNA TGTGCCAGCGGGGACTATCCCTCCTACAATGAGCAGTTCTTC.

This clonotype was picked up many times. The rearrangement uses TRBV28 and TRBJ2-7, with TRBD2 matching over 9 bases. Germline V CDR1 and CDR2: MDHEN, SYDVKM. With V trimmed by 5 bases and J by 3 bases, 11 bases remained unmatched. CDR3 length: 16 residues. The CDR3 loop reads CASSGSLGSGSYEQYF. CDR3 sequence (DNA): TGTGCCAGCAGTGGGTCGTTAGGTAGCGGGAGCTACGAGCAGTACTTC.

This clonotype was picked up many times. The chain joins TRBV6-1 to TRBJ1-5; D may be TRBD1 (5 bases). The CDR3 has 13 residues. The V gene lost 6 bases and the J gene lost 3 bases, with 9 bases spanning the gap. The germline gives CDR1 MNHNS, CDR2 SASEGT. CDR3 nucleotide sequence: TGTGCCAGCAGAGACAGCGACAATCAGCCCCAGCATTTT. It codes for CASRDSDNQPQHF.

This clonotype was recorded many times. The chain couples TRBV12-5 to TRBJ1-1; TRBD1 agrees at 7 bases. The CDR3 is 15 residues long. The germline CDR1 and CDR2 sequences are LGHNT and FRNRAP. V trimming: 3 bases; J trimming: 0 bases; junction bases outside the gene matches: 4. This CDR3 reads CASGLGTGVNTEAFF. CDR3 coding DNA: TGTGCTAGTGGTTTAGGCACAGGGGTGAACACTGAAGCTTTCTTT.

V gene TRBV30 combines with J gene TRBJ2-5; tentative D call: TRBD1 (6 bases). Trimming took off 5 bases at V and 4 bases at J, with 14 bases between the two ends. CDR1 is GTSNPN, CDR2 SVGIG, per germline (reference sequence). CDR3 length: 13 residues. This chain's CDR3 is CAWAGRGRETQYF. CDR3 in DNA: TGTGCCTGGGCCGGCAGGGGCCGAGAGACCCAGTACTTC.

The V and J genes are TRBV28 and TRBJ1-1; D is uncertain. From germline, CDR1 is MDHEN and CDR2 SYDVKM. V was pared by 0 bases and J by 8 bases, with 13 bases between. The CDR3 is 14 amino acids. The CDR3 here is CASSLWGGNVEAFF. In DNA form, the CDR3 reads TGTGCCAGCAGTTTATGGGGCGGGAACGTAGAAGCTTTCTTT.

J is TRBJ1-1 and V is TRBV4-1, with a possible D match to TRBD1 (6 bases). The V end lost 3 bases, the J end lost 4 bases, and 15 bases lay between the germline ends. CDR1 and CDR2 (germline): MGHRA, YSYEKL. The CDR3 extends over 15 amino acids. CDR3 sequence reads: CASSHLVGGRTEAFF. CDR3 DNA: TGCGCCAGCAGCCATCTGGTCGGGGGCCGCACTGAAGCTTTCTTT.

This clonotype has more than one count but fewer than ten. This clone may be a read error of a much larger clone one base away. No conserved phenylalanine or tryptophan is present at the end of the CDR3, so a read error is the likely explanation. V is TRBV28 and J is TRBJ2-5, with a possible D match to TRBD1 (6 bases). The V and J ends lost 4 bases and 4 bases respectively, with 13 bases between them. CDR1 and CDR2 from the germline V gene are MDHEN and SYDVKM. The CDR3 runs 14 residues. CDR3 amino acids: CASSSTGLGETQYL. CDR3 nucleotides: TGTGCCAGCAGTTCGACAGGTTTGGGAGAGACCCAGTACCTC.

There are many counts of this clonotype. V is TRBV7-8 and J is TRBJ2-1; 12 bases fit TRBD2. The CDR3 has 19 amino acids. V trimming: 4 bases; J trimming: 0 bases; junction bases outside the gene matches: 10. Germline V gives CDR1 SGHVS, CDR2 FQNEAQ. DNA for the CDR3: TGTGCCAGCAGCTCCGGGACTAGCGGGTTGGCCAGCTCCTACAATGAGCAGTTCTTC. Residues: CASSSGTSGLASSYNEQFF.

The chain joins TRBV5-1 to TRBJ2-1, with 16 bases identical to TRBD2. V lost 0 bases to trimming and J lost 6 bases; unmatched junction nucleotides: 6. Looked up from germline, CDR1 is SGHRS and CDR2 is YFSETQ. The CDR3 is made up of 18 amino acids. CDR3 region: CASSLAGTSGRASNEQFF. CDR3 DNA sequence: TGCGCCAGCAGCTTGGCCGGGACTAGCGGGAGGGCCTCCAATGAGCAGTTCTTC.

At least ten counts were recorded for this clonotype. This chain joins TRBV4-2 and TRBJ2-3; TRBD2 is a possible D gene (6 bases). Germline CDR1 and CDR2: LGHNA and YNFKEQ. The CDR3 is 17 residues long. V lost 1 base to trimming and J lost 0 bases, with 14 bases between them. CDR3 sequence reads: CASSQGRRVGSTDTQYF. The CDR3 region has the DNA TGTGCCAGCAGCCAAGGGCGGAGGGTGGGAAGCACAGATACGCAGTATTTT.

This chain uses TRBV7-9 with TRBJ1-3, with TRBD1 matching over 7 bases. Germline V lookup: CDR1 SEHNR, CDR2 FQNEAQ (reference sequence). The CDR3 runs 18 residues. Trimming at V came to 3 bases and at J to 3 bases, leaving 14 bases not matched to a gene. CDR3 region: CASSFSSIFRGDGNTIYF. CDR3 in DNA: TGTGCCAGCAGCTTCTCATCTATCTTCAGGGGGGATGGAAACACCATATATTTT.

This clonotype was observed many times. V gene TRBV5-1 combines with J gene TRBJ2-7, with D unresolved. The CDR3 extends over 14 amino acids. Trimming took 4 bases from V and 2 from J, leaving 13 bases between them. Germline V CDR1 and CDR2: SGHRS, YFSETQ. Here the CDR3 reads CASSGDSFPYEQYF. The CDR3 DNA is TGCGCCAGCAGCGGCGACTCCTTCCCCTACGAGCAGTACTTC.

This clonotype has a count of ten or more. This chain connects TRBV12-3 or TRBV12-4 to TRBJ2-3; D remains unclear. This CDR3 is 15 amino acids long. V was pared by 1 base and J by 0 bases, with 8 bases between. This CDR3 is CASSLGDLSTDTQYF. The CDR3 DNA is TGTGCCAGCAGTTTAGGGGATCTTAGCACAGATACGCAGTATTTT.

The V and J genes are TRBV4-1 and TRBJ2-5, with 11 bases lining up with TRBD2. The CDR3 consists of 16 residues. CDR1 and CDR2 (germline): MGHRA, YSYEKL. The V gene end was trimmed by 1 base and the J gene end by 3 bases; junction bases not matched to a gene: 4. The CDR3 DNA follows: TGCGCCAGCAGCCAAGGGCTAGCGGGAGGAAAAGAGACCCAGTACTTC. Translating gives CASSQGLAGGKETQYF.

This clonotype was detected a few times. J is TRBJ2-2 and V is TRBV30, with a tentative D call TRBD2 (6 bases). Trimming shortened V by 4 bases and J by 4 bases, and 10 bases separated the two germline ends. The CDR3 runs to 13 residues. Germline loops: CDR1 GTSNPN, CDR2 SVGIG (reference sequence). The CDR3 sequence: CAWNRRATGELFF. CDR3 nucleotides: TGTGCCTGGAATCGGAGGGCCACCGGGGAGCTGTTTTTT.

V gene TRBV4-1 combines with J gene TRBJ1-6; 7 positions agree with TRBD1. CDR3 length: 16 amino acids. Germline lookup yields CDR1 MGHRA and CDR2 YSYEKL. The V segment lost 1 base and the J segment 7 bases; nucleotides outside the gene matches: 7. The CDR3 here is CASSQVYSGQNSPLHF. The CDR3 DNA sequence: TGCGCCAGCAGCCAAGTATATTCGGGACAGAATTCACCCCTCCACTTT.